Given below is one T cell receptor beta chain in context. Its antigen is still unknown. Method: immunoSEQ multiplex PCR; TCRdb's copy keeps in-frame clones and lacks some. The profile covers 70,000 to 95,000 clones, with about 90% appearing a single time and over 4% taken by the ten largest. The data belong to a study of OX40 agonist ivuxolimab in advanced cancers. For the study at large: Partial responses were observed in three patients, of whom one had hepatocellular carcinoma and two had cutaneous melanoma.

The germline V gene encodes CDR1 LNHDA and CDR2 SQIVND (reference sequence). This CDR3 is built from 16 residues. V dropped 6 bases and J dropped 0; count of bases not matched to a gene: 10. General study results and limits: Relative to CD4+ cells, CD8+ T cells on average had more expanded clones.

This TCR was recovered from an adult with an advanced solid tumor such as melanoma, head and neck, liver or kidney cancer. Sequencing was performed on CD4+ or CD8+ T cells sorted from blood, taken in a trial of the OX40 agonist ivuxolimab. V usage is TRBV19 and J usage is TRBJ2-7; TRBD2 aligns across 8 bases. CDR3 sequence reads: CASSPRGAGASYEQYF. The CDR3 region has the DNA TGTGCCAGTAGCCCCAGAGGAGCGGGGGCCTCCTACGAGCAGTACTTC.